Each of the 27 T cell receptor beta chains below was sequenced from the same sample in a study of cytomegalovirus exposure and HLA in healthy donors. PCR was performed using 60 Vbeta and 13 Jbeta primers. Method: immunoSEQ multiplex PCR; TCRdb's copy keeps in-frame clones and lacks some. The sample lists more than 85,000 clones, about 80% occurring once. The sequenced material came from PBMCs. Every receptor here comes from a man aged 30 to 45 in good health and CMV-seropositive.

The chain has TRBV11-2 and TRBJ2-7, with TRBD1 matching over 10 bases. The ends lost 5 bases at V and 1 base at J; junction bases unmatched: 11. The length of the CDR3 is 17 residues. The germline V gene encodes CDR1 SGHAT and CDR2 FQNNGV. The CDR3 loop reads CASSHYRGTGESYEQYF. In DNA form, the CDR3 reads TGTGCCAGCAGCCACTACCGGGGGACAGGGGAATCCTACGAGCAGTACTTC.

The chain employs TRBV5-3 and TRBJ1-2; 7 nucleotides line up with TRBD1. TRBV5-3 is designated an ORF whose function remains uncertain. The CDR3 is 17 amino acids. The V gene end was trimmed by 7 bases and the J gene end by 6 bases; junction bases not matched to a gene: 21. In DNA form, the CDR3 reads TGTGCCAGAGTAGCGCCGGCCCCCAGGGGGAAGGAGCATGGCTACACCTTC. Translated, it gives CARVAPAPRGKEHGYTF.

The gene calls are TRBV5-1 and TRBJ1-6; D might be TRBD1 (5 bases). The CDR3 is 14 residues long. Trimming took 4 bases from V and 0 from J, leaving 5 bases between them. Germline V CDR1 and CDR2: SGHRS, YFSETQ. CDR3 nucleotides: TGCGCCAGCAGCGGGGCCTCCTATAATTCACCCCTCCACTTT. This translates into CASSGASYNSPLHF.

This chain links TRBV4-1 with TRBJ2-2; TRBD2 matches 10 bases. Germline trimming cut 2 bases from V and 7 bases from J; bases unmatched to any gene: 7. The CDR3 extends over 16 amino acids. Germline assignment: CDR1 MGHRA and CDR2 YSYEKL. CDR3 loop: CASSQRAGGPLGELFF. DNA for the CDR3: TGCGCCAGCAGCCAAAGAGCGGGGGGGCCGCTCGGGGAGCTGTTTTTT.

Here the CDR3 DNA reads TGCGCCAGCAGCCAAGGAAGCTGGAACACCGGGGAGCTGTTTTTT. Its translation is CASSQGSWNTGELFF. V usage is TRBV4-1 and J usage is TRBJ2-2, with D unclear. The V gene's germline CDR1 is MGHRA and CDR2 YSYEKL. This CDR3 region has 15 residues. V dropped 1 base and J dropped 1 base, with 7 bases sitting between them.

The chain recombines TRBV9 with TRBJ2-2; 8 bases map to TRBD2. The CDR3 length is 14 residues. The trim removed 4 bases at V and 5 bases at J, leaving 4 bases unmatched. Germline V gene sequence: CDR1 SGDLS, CDR2 YYNGEE. For the CDR3, the DNA is TGTGCCAGCAGCCCGCGGGGGGCAACCGGGGAGCTGTTTTTT. Its protein is CASSPRGATGELFF.

The genes are TRBV11-2 and TRBJ2-1; 15 bases align to TRBD2. CDR1 and CDR2 (germline): SGHAT, FQNNGV. The V and J ends lost 4 bases and 8 bases, in that order; junction bases with no gene match: 6. The length of the CDR3 is 16 residues. As DNA, the CDR3 is TGTGCCAGCAGCTCAGGACTAGCGGGGGGGGCCGATGAGCAGTTCTTC. It codes for CASSSGLAGGADEQFF.

This chain's CDR3 is CASTRTGPVYEQYF. CDR3 nucleotides: TGCGCCAGCACTCGAACAGGGCCCGTCTACGAGCAGTACTTC. The rearrangement joins TRBV10-2 to TRBJ2-7; D may be TRBD1 (6 bases). V was shortened by 7 bases and J by 3 bases, with 16 bases between the two germline ends. Looked up from germline, CDR1 is WSHSY and CDR2 is SAAADI. The CDR3 contains 14 residues.

The CDR3 DNA is TGTGCCAGCAGTTACCGGGGACAGTCCTACGAGCAGTACTTC. This translates into CASSYRGQSYEQYF. The chain has TRBV6-5 and TRBJ2-5; 7 bases line up with TRBD1. The last part of the DNA fits TRBJ2-7 better; the J call may be wrong. Per germline, CDR1 MNHEY and CDR2 SVGAGI. CDR3 length: 14 amino acids.

The genes are TRBV5-6 and TRBJ1-2; tentatively, D is TRBD1 (6 bases). CDR1 is SGHDT and CDR2 is YYEEEE in the germline V gene. Trimming took 4 bases from V and 7 from J, leaving 11 bases between them. CDR3 size: 12 residues. The CDR3 nucleotides read TGTGCCAGCAGCCTAGAAGGGGGTGGCTACACCTTC. This translates into CASSLEGGGYTF.

The chain recombines TRBV28 with TRBJ1-5; weak D call: TRBD1 (5 bases). The germline CDR1 and CDR2 sequences are MDHEN and SYDVKM. Trimming pared 7 bases from V and 2 bases from J, leaving 24 bases between. This CDR3 has 18 residues. The CDR3 is CASKKGYSYRGGNQPQHF. The CDR3 DNA sequence: TGTGCCAGCAAAAAGGGGTACAGCTATCGCGGGGGCAATCAGCCCCAGCATTTT. The entire variable domain, with the rest obtained from reference TRBV28 and TRBJ1-5, is as follows: DVKVTQSSRYLVKRTGEKVFLECVQDMDHENMFWYRQDPGLGLRLIYFSYDVKMKEKGDIPEGYSVSREKKERFSLILESASTNQTSMYLCASKKGYSYRGGNQPQHFGDGTRLSIL.

The chain carries TRBV29-1 and TRBJ2-1, with D possibly being TRBD2 (6 bases). Germline CDR1 is SQVTM and CDR2 is ANQGSEA. Deletions cut 6 bases from V and 9 bases from J, with 18 bases between. The length of the CDR3 is 13 residues. As DNA, the CDR3 is TGCAGCGTGGGGGGACCAGCGGCCCCTGAGCAGTTCTTC. The encoded protein is CSVGGPAAPEQFF.

The rearrangement joins TRBV4-3 to TRBJ2-3; tentatively, D is TRBD2 (5 bases). The CDR3 covers 15 residues. CDR1 and CDR2 (germline): LGHNA, YSLEER. V was cut by 4 bases and J by 6 bases, with 17 bases left in between. CDR3 sequence (DNA): TGCGCCAGCAGCCTGTCCCCGGGCGGGTCGGATACGCAGTATTTT. This sequence encodes CASSLSPGGSDTQYF.

The chain carries TRBV7-8 and TRBJ2-5; D is undetermined. Trimming left V 5 bases short and J 1 base short, with 11 bases between. CDR3 length equals 14 residues. From germline, CDR1 is SGHVS and CDR2 FQNEAQ. The CDR3 sequence is CASSPNLSQETQYF. In DNA, the CDR3 is TGTGCCAGCAGCCCCAATCTCAGCCAAGAGACCCAGTACTTC.

This clone was seen a single time. V gene TRBV6-5 combines with J gene TRBJ2-5, with a weak D call TRBD1 (5 bases). V was shortened by 5 bases and J by 5 bases, with 12 bases between the two germline ends. This CDR3 comprises 13 residues. Germline V gene sequence: CDR1 MNHEY, CDR2 SVGAGI. Here the CDR3 DNA reads TGTGCCAGCAGTGAAGGGGTGGGTGAGACCCAGTACTTC. The encoded protein is CASSEGVGETQYF.

V gene TRBV28 combines with J gene TRBJ2-5, with 10 bases aligning to TRBD2. The CDR3 is 16 amino acids. In germline, CDR1 is MDHEN, CDR2 SYDVKM. Unmatched junction bases numbered 3, after V lost 1 base and J lost 1 base. The CDR3 reads CASSLFSGGTQETQYF. CDR3 nucleotide sequence: TGTGCCAGCAGTTTATTTAGCGGGGGGACCCAAGAGACCCAGTACTTC.

This rearrangement joins TRBV4-1 to TRBJ2-3, with 8 positions matching TRBD2. Germline-derived CDR1 and CDR2 are MGHRA and YSYEKL. V was pared by 1 base and J by 6 bases, with 3 bases of the junction left unmatched. This CDR3 is 14 amino acids long. CDR3 region: CASSQAGGLDTQYF. The CDR3, as DNA: TGCGCCAGCAGCCAAGCGGGGGGGCTGGATACGCAGTATTTT.

CDR3 residues: CASSSQSGAGVYNEQFF. In nucleotides, the CDR3 is TGTGCCAGCAGCTCCCAGAGCGGGGCGGGAGTTTACAATGAGCAGTTCTTC. This chain connects TRBV7-3 to TRBJ2-1; 7 bases are a match to TRBD2. Germline V gives CDR1 SGHTA, CDR2 FQGTGA. V was pared by 4 bases and J by 4 bases, with 13 bases of the junction left unmatched. The CDR3 loop spans 17 amino acids.

CDR3: CASSEIPTRCEQYF. The CDR3 region has the DNA TGCGCCAGCAGTGAGATCCCCACTCGGTGTGAGCAGTACTTC. This sequence joins TRBV10-1 and TRBJ2-5; D is unclear. CDR3 length: 14 amino acids. V was shortened by 2 bases and J by 11 bases, with 18 bases between the two germline ends. Looked up from germline, CDR1 is WNHNN and CDR2 is SYGVQD (reference sequence).

The chain combines TRBV6-5 with TRBJ1-4; D is possibly TRBD1 (6 bases). From germline, CDR1 is MNHEY and CDR2 SVGAGI. CDR3 length: 13 residues. V lost 6 bases to trimming and J lost 7 bases, with 12 bases between them. The CDR3 DNA is TGTGCCAGCAGGGGAAACAGGGTTGAAAAACTGTTTTTT. Its protein product is CASRGNRVEKLFF.

This clone was counted a few times. This chain connects TRBV6-5 to TRBJ1-2, with D uncertain. The CDR3 covers 13 residues. Germline assignment: CDR1 MNHEY and CDR2 SVGAGI. Trimming removed 9 bases from V and 1 base from J, with 12 bases in between. This CDR3 reads CARGLPHNYGYTF. In DNA, the CDR3 is TGTGCCAGGGGCCTACCCCATAACTATGGCTACACCTTC.

In its sample, this clone was seen once. The genes are TRBV6-6 and TRBJ1-1; 12 nucleotides agree with TRBD1. Germline V gives CDR1 MNHNY, CDR2 SVGAGI (reference sequence). V lost 5 bases to trimming and J lost 4 bases; unmatched junction nucleotides: 8. This CDR3 is 16 amino acids long. The DNA for the CDR3 is TGTGCCAGCAGTGTCCCGGGACAGGGGGCGGGCACTGAAGCTTTCTTT. Protein: CASSVPGQGAGTEAFF.

This clone was recorded a few times. The rearrangement uses TRBV27 and TRBJ1-4; no definite D call. Germline CDR1 is MNHEY and CDR2 is SMNVEV (reference sequence). V dropped 3 bases and J dropped 6 bases, with 11 bases sitting between them. The CDR3 has 14 amino acids. The CDR3 spells CASSLRSTDEKLFF. CDR3 bases: TGTGCCAGCAGTTTGCGATCCACGGATGAAAAACTGTTTTTT.

J is TRBJ2-7 and V is TRBV28; D not certain. Germline assignment: CDR1 MDHEN and CDR2 SYDVKM. The CDR3 runs to 15 residues. The V and J ends lost 2 bases and 1 base respectively, with 12 bases between them. The CDR3 loop is CASSLGPARSYEQYF. CDR3 bases: TGTGCCAGCAGTTTAGGCCCCGCCAGGTCCTACGAGCAGTACTTC.

The table lists this clone with a few counts. Here the CDR3 DNA reads TGTGCCAGCAGTGTCCCTCGGGCAACTCCGCAAGGCGGGAACGAGCAGTACTTC. Amino acid sequence: CASSVPRATPQGGNEQYF. V is TRBV27 and J is TRBJ2-7; tentatively, D is TRBD2 (6 bases). The CDR3 has 18 amino acids. Trimming stripped 5 bases from V and 5 bases from J, with 28 bases between. Germline assignment: CDR1 MNHEY and CDR2 SMNVEV (reference sequence).

The gene calls are TRBV4-2 and TRBJ1-5; D is unresolved. The germline V and J ends were trimmed by 4 bases and 5 bases, with 12 bases remaining between them. The germline CDR1 and CDR2 sequences are LGHNA and YNFKEQ. The CDR3 has 14 residues. The CDR3 DNA reads as TGTGCCAGCAGCCGAGACACTAGGGATCAGCCCCAGCATTTT. It encodes CASSRDTRDQPQHF.

J is TRBJ2-7 and V is TRBV9; 7 bases agree with TRBD2. The CDR3 runs 13 residues. Germline V gene lookup returns CDR1 SGDLS and CDR2 YYNGEE. Trimming at V came to 7 bases and at J to 0 bases, leaving 4 bases not matched to a gene. CDR3 sequence: CASGGENSYEQYF. The DNA of the CDR3 is TGTGCCAGCGGGGGGGAAAACTCCTACGAGCAGTACTTC.